The next 29 T cell receptor beta chains were all read from a single sample in a study of molecular identifiers for immune sequencing clone quantification. A single record per CDR3 protein comes from TCRdb applying MiXCR to the PCR reads. The table includes 30,000 to 45,000 distinct CDR3 sequences, 15% to 20% detected once. Sequencing used naive CD8+ T cells from blood, with Jurkat cell RNA spiked in. Regarding subset: FACS-sorted CD8+CD4-CCR7+CD45RA+ naive T cells. The receptor set was obtained from a human donor in good health. Some libraries in this study had Jurkat cell RNA spiked in.

This clonotype showed up just a few times. CDR3 amino acids: CASSQVVSVTYEQYF. The DNA of the CDR3 is TGCGCCAGCAGCCAAGTGGTTTCCGTTACCTACGAGCAGTACTTC. The chain combines TRBV4-1 with TRBJ2-7; D gene uncertain. The CDR3 has 15 amino acids. Germline loops: CDR1 MGHRA, CDR2 YSYEKL. V lost 1 base and J lost 2, with 12 bases in between.

This clonotype was seen a handful of times. V is TRBV18 and J is TRBJ2-2; D call uncertain. Germline values: CDR1 KGHSH, CDR2 LQKENI. This CDR3 region has 18 residues. Trimming removed 3 bases from V and 4 bases from J, with 21 bases in between. The CDR3 DNA reads TGTGCCAGCTCACCCCCCTGGGTTCACACTCATGGCACCGGGGAGCTGTTTTTT. Amino acid sequence: CASSPPWVHTHGTGELFF.

This clonotype was observed a handful of times. The chain has TRBV9 and TRBJ2-3; TRBD2 agrees at 9 bases. Trimming cost V 3 bases and J 1 base; bases outside gene matches: 6. The CDR3 length is 16 residues. Per the germline V gene, CDR1 is SGDLS and CDR2 is YYNGEE. The CDR3 is CASSAETSGRTDTQYF. CDR3 DNA: TGTGCCAGCAGCGCTGAGACTAGCGGCCGCACAGATACGCAGTATTTT.

This clonotype showed up many times. J is TRBJ1-1 and V is TRBV4-1, with TRBD1 identical over 9 bases. J gave up 4 bases and V 5 bases, and 5 bases lay outside the gene matches. This CDR3 has 14 residues. Germline V gene sequence: CDR1 MGHRA, CDR2 YSYEKL. The CDR3 sequence: CASSARDRVTEAFF. The CDR3 DNA reads as TGCGCCAGCAGCGCCCGGGACAGGGTCACTGAAGCTTTCTTT.

In this sample, this clonotype turned up many times. This chain links TRBV13 with TRBJ1-1; 10 bases are shared with TRBD1. This CDR3 spans 19 amino acids. The germline gives CDR1 PRHDT, CDR2 FYEKMQ (reference sequence). V dropped 3 bases and J dropped 1; count of bases not matched to a gene: 14. The CDR3: CASSLHSGQGSIGNTEAFF. The CDR3 region has the DNA TGTGCCAGCAGCTTGCATTCGGGACAGGGGTCCATTGGGAACACTGAAGCTTTCTTT.

This clonotype was counted ten times or more. The V call is TRBV4-1, the J call TRBJ2-3; 14 bases line up with TRBD2. With 0 bases clipped from V and 2 bases from J, the junction kept 16 bases outside the gene matches. In germline, CDR1 is MGHRA, CDR2 YSYEKL. CDR3 length equals 22 residues. The CDR3 sequence is CASSQEQHRLGLAGAHTDTQYF. The CDR3 DNA is TGCGCCAGCAGCCAAGAGCAGCACAGGCTGGGACTAGCGGGAGCGCACACAGATACGCAGTATTTT.

This clonotype was observed many times. The CDR3 DNA sequence: TGTGCCAGCAGCGTCGACAGGTACACAGATACGCAGTATTTT. Protein sequence: CASSVDRYTDTQYF. The J gene is TRBJ2-3, the V gene TRBV9; D is possibly TRBD1 (6 bases). Trimming removed 2 bases at V and 2 bases at J, with 9 bases between. Germline V gene lookup returns CDR1 SGDLS and CDR2 YYNGEE. This CDR3 has 14 amino acids.

This clonotype was seen a handful of times. The J gene is TRBJ1-4, the V gene TRBV9; 8 bases agree with TRBD1. The CDR3 has 14 amino acids. The trim removed 4 bases at V and 7 bases at J, leaving 6 bases unmatched. Germline V gene lookup returns CDR1 SGDLS and CDR2 YYNGEE. CDR3 protein: CASSPGGWGEKLFF. The CDR3 nucleotides read TGTGCCAGCAGCCCAGGGGGCTGGGGTGAAAAACTGTTTTTT.

This clonotype was observed at least ten times. The gene calls are TRBV28 and TRBJ1-5; D remains ambiguous. This CDR3 region has 12 residues. The germline V gene has CDR1 MDHEN and CDR2 SYDVKM. With 10 bases removed from V and 5 bases from J, the gap between germline ends came to 12 bases. The CDR3 bases are TGTGCCACCTATCCAGGAGATCAGCCCCAGCATTTT. Translated: CATYPGDQPQHF.

The sample holds many counts of this clonotype. The chain combines TRBV4-3 with TRBJ2-5; D is unresolved. Per germline, CDR1 LGHNA and CDR2 YSLEER. CDR3 size: 13 residues. Trimming took 0 bases from V and 1 from J, leaving 3 bases between them. In DNA form, the CDR3 reads TGCGCCAGCAGCCAAGATTCCCAAGAGACCCAGTACTTC. It yields the protein CASSQDSQETQYF.

This chain connects TRBV11-3 to TRBJ2-5, with TRBD1 matching over 10 bases. Germline V gives CDR1 SGHNT, CDR2 YENEEA. This CDR3 contains 15 residues. Trimming removed 5 bases from V and 3 bases from J; junction bases left unmatched: 6. CDR3 loop: CASSGTGDNEETQYF. The CDR3 coding sequence is TGTGCCAGCAGCGGGACAGGGGACAATGAAGAGACCCAGTACTTC.

This clonotype came up many times. The chain is built from TRBV7-9 and TRBJ1-1; D is undetermined. This CDR3 spans 11 amino acids. Germline values: CDR1 SEHNR, CDR2 FQNEAQ (reference sequence). V lost 5 bases and J 10 bases, leaving 11 bases between the germline ends. The CDR3 DNA sequence: TGTGCCAGCAGCGAGAGAGGCGTAGCTTTCTTT. Translated: CASSERGVAFF.

In its sample, this clonotype was seen many times. This chain links TRBV4-3 with TRBJ2-1; TRBD2 aligns across 12 bases. CDR1 LGHNA and CDR2 YSLEER come from the germline V gene. This CDR3 has 19 amino acids. V lost 1 base, J lost 6 bases, and 13 bases stayed unmatched. The CDR3 region has the DNA TGCGCCAGCAGCCAAGCACCGGGGGTGCTAGCGGGAGGGGGCAATGAGCAGTTCTTC. This codes for CASSQAPGVLAGGGNEQFF.

The sample holds many counts of this clonotype. The chain links TRBV29-1 to TRBJ2-1; D possibly corresponds to TRBD2 (6 bases). Deletions cut 7 bases from V and 5 bases from J, with 15 bases between. The CDR3 sequence is 13 residues long. Germline assignment: CDR1 SQVTM and CDR2 ANQGSEA. CDR3 sequence reads: CSGDPGGHNEQFF. The CDR3, as DNA: TGCAGCGGGGATCCCGGGGGACACAATGAGCAGTTCTTC.

This clonotype was seen at least ten times. The chain carries TRBV29-1 and TRBJ2-7; D possibly corresponds to TRBD2 (6 bases). Germline values: CDR1 SQVTM, CDR2 ANQGSEA. This CDR3 contains 16 residues. Trimming took 0 bases from V and 3 from J, leaving 18 bases between them. The CDR3 loop is CSVEEGLMGLGYEQYF. In DNA, the CDR3 is TGCAGCGTTGAAGAAGGGTTAATGGGACTCGGCTACGAGCAGTACTTC.

This clonotype was observed many times. The V call is TRBV20-1, the J call TRBJ2-7; TRBD2 aligns across 11 bases. Germline V gene sequence: CDR1 DFQATT, CDR2 SNEGSKA (reference sequence). V gave up 5 bases and J gave up 7 bases; unmatched junction bases: 10. This CDR3 comprises 14 residues. CDR3 sequence (DNA): TGCAGTGCTGTAGTAGCGGGAGGGCCGGGAGAGCAGTACTTC. Its protein product is CSAVVAGGPGEQYF.

This clonotype was recorded many times. The gene calls are TRBV6-5 and TRBJ1-1; no firm D call. CDR1 and CDR2 (germline): MNHEY, SVGAGI. V dropped 4 bases and J dropped 4 bases, with 7 bases sitting between them. The CDR3 spans 12 residues. The CDR3 here is CASSWGGTEAFF. CDR3 bases: TGTGCCAGCAGTTGGGGTGGCACTGAAGCTTTCTTT.

This clonotype occurred many times. V usage is TRBV7-9 and J usage is TRBJ2-1; no clear D gene. The CDR3 has 16 residues. Germline V gene sequence: CDR1 SEHNR, CDR2 FQNEAQ (reference sequence). With 5 bases removed from V and 4 bases from J, the gap between germline ends came to 18 bases. The CDR3 region has the DNA TGTGCCAGCAGCAACCGCCGGGTTGCACTATACAATGAGCAGTTCTTC. It encodes CASSNRRVALYNEQFF.

This clonotype appeared a single time. This could be a read error, since a much larger clone is one nucleotide away. This chain connects TRBV4-3 to TRBJ1-2, with a possible D match to TRBD1 (5 bases). Trimming stripped 0 bases from V and 10 bases from J, with 15 bases between. The CDR3 totals 14 residues. Germline V gene data show CDR1 as LGHNA and CDR2 as YSLEER. The CDR3 DNA is TGCGCCAGCAGCCAAGATTTCGGGGGAGGGGACTACACCTTC. Translated: CASSQDFGGGDYTF.

V is TRBV6-6 and J is TRBJ1-5, with a weak D call TRBD1 (5 bases). This CDR3 is built from 16 residues. Germline CDR1 and CDR2: MNHNY and SVGAGI (reference sequence). The V end lost 2 bases, the J end lost 11 bases, and 22 bases lay between the germline ends. CDR3 region: CASSYVQGVALGAQHF. The CDR3 DNA is TGTGCCAGCAGTTACGTACAAGGGGTAGCCCTCGGGGCCCAGCATTTT.

This clonotype showed up many times. This chain connects TRBV7-9 to TRBJ2-1; TRBD2 might be the D (5 bases). The CDR3 length is 13 residues. In germline, CDR1 is SEHNR, CDR2 FQNEAQ (reference sequence). Deletions cut 1 base from V and 5 bases from J, with 6 bases between. The CDR3 sequence: CASSLVANNEQFF. DNA for the CDR3: TGTGCCAGCAGCTTAGTAGCGAACAATGAGCAGTTCTTC.

Many counts were recorded for this clonotype. V gene TRBV15 combines with J gene TRBJ1-2; D possibly corresponds to TRBD1 (5 bases). The germline CDR1 and CDR2 sequences are LNHNV and YYDKDF (reference sequence). CDR3 length equals 15 residues. Trimming cost V 3 bases and J 2 bases, with 13 bases left between them. The CDR3 DNA sequence: TGTGCCACCAGCAGCCGAGGGACGGTGAACTATGGCTACACCTTC. Its protein product is CATSSRGTVNYGYTF.

The CDR3 sequence: CASRWTGYEQFF. The CDR3 DNA follows: TGCGCCAGCAGGTGGACAGGGTATGAGCAGTTCTTC. The genes are TRBV5-1 and TRBJ2-1; 8 bases are a match to TRBD1. The germline V gene has CDR1 SGHRS and CDR2 YFSETQ. V dropped 5 bases and J dropped 8; count of bases not matched to a gene: 3. This CDR3 is 12 amino acids long. Full variable domain (remainder filled in from reference TRBV5-1 and TRBJ2-1): KAGVTQTPRYLIKTRGQQVTLSCSPISGHRSVSWYQQTPGQGLQFLFEYFSETQRNKGNFPGRFSGRQFSNSRSEMNVSTLELGDSALYLCASRWTGYEQFFGPGTRLTVL.

This clonotype was seen ten or more times. The chain couples TRBV9 to TRBJ1-1; no firm D call. V was clipped by 0 bases and J by 4 bases, with 7 bases between them. CDR1 and CDR2 (germline): SGDLS, YYNGEE. The CDR3 is 13 residues long. The CDR3 region has the DNA TGTGCCAGCAGCGTAGAAGAATCCACTGAAGCTTTCTTT. Encoded protein: CASSVEESTEAFF. The full variable domain, rest sourced from reference TRBV9 and TRBJ1-1, is DSGVTQTPKHLITATGQRVTLRCSPRSGDLSVYWYQQSLDQGLQFLIQYYNGEERAKGNILERFSAQQFPDLHSELNLSSLELGDSALYFCASSVEESTEAFFGQGTRLTVV.

This clonotype was counted many times. V is TRBV28 and J is TRBJ1-4, with 10 bases that match TRBD1. The CDR3 is made up of 15 amino acids. Germline CDR1 MDHEN, CDR2 SYDVKM. J was trimmed by 7 bases and V by 5 bases; bases with no gene match: 7. This CDR3 reads CASSPDRGRGEKLFF. The CDR3 DNA is TGTGCCAGCAGTCCCGACAGGGGGCGAGGTGAAAAACTGTTTTTT.

In this sample, this clonotype turned up many times. The CDR3 protein is CASSQDIRGILETQYF. CDR3 in DNA: TGCGCCAGCAGCCAAGATATAAGGGGAATTTTGGAGACCCAGTACTTC. The chain uses TRBV4-3 and TRBJ2-5; D may be TRBD1 (5 bases). The germline CDR1 and CDR2 sequences are LGHNA and YSLEER. The CDR3 has 16 residues. V was shortened by 0 bases and J by 5 bases, with 16 bases between the two germline ends.

This clonotype was seen ten or more times. The rearrangement uses TRBV7-9 and TRBJ2-5, with D possibly being TRBD1 or TRBD2 (5 bases each). The CDR3 runs to 13 residues. Trimming removed 5 bases from V and 4 bases from J, with 11 bases in between. CDR1 is SEHNR and CDR2 is FQNEAQ in the germline V gene (reference sequence). The CDR3 sequence: CASSPRDLETQYF. Written as DNA, the CDR3 is TGTGCCAGCAGCCCCAGGGACCTAGAGACCCAGTACTTC.

The chain is built from TRBV28 and TRBJ1-5; 9 nucleotides agree with TRBD1. V gave up 3 bases and J gave up 7 bases; unmatched junction bases: 4. The CDR3 spans 14 residues. The germline V gene has CDR1 MDHEN and CDR2 SYDVKM. CDR3 coding DNA: TGTGCCAGCAGTTTGGGACAGGGCATGCAGCCCCAGCATTTT. The encoded protein is CASSLGQGMQPQHF.

The sample holds many counts of this clonotype. This rearrangement joins TRBV4-1 to TRBJ2-1, with no clear D. CDR3 length equals 13 residues. Trimming removed 5 bases from V and 5 bases from J, with 10 bases in between. Germline V CDR1 and CDR2: MGHRA, YSYEKL. The CDR3 region is CASSSVSDNEQFF. DNA for the CDR3: TGCGCCAGCAGCTCCGTGTCAGACAATGAGCAGTTCTTC.